Included here is one TCR beta chain sequence, with context. Clones were sequenced by immunoSEQ multiplex PCR, and TCRdb holds only the in-frame ones, with some missing. The sample lists 65,000 to 90,000 clones; around 87% were seen once. Trimming pared 9 bases from V and 0 bases from J, leaving 11 bases between. CDR3 size: 13 residues. Germline V CDR1 and CDR2: MNHEY, SVGAGI. This specimen comes from a study of control samples from healthy donors and cancer patients. The V call is TRBV6-5, the J call TRBJ1-1, with D perhaps TRBD1 (5 bases). The sequencing input was blood. The TCR comes from a man between 50 and 59 years old in good health. CDR3 sequence reads: CASRRGLNTEAFF. As DNA, the CDR3 is TGTGCCAGTAGAAGGGGCTTGAACACTGAAGCTTTCTTT.